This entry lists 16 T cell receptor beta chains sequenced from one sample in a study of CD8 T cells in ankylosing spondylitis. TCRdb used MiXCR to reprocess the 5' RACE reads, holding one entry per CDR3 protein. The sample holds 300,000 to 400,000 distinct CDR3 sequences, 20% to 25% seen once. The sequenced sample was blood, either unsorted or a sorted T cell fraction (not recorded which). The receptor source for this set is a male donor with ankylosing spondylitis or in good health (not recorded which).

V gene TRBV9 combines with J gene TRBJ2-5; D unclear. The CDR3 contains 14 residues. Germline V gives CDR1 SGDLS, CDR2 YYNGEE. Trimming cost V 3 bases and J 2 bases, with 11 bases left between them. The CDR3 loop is CASSEKEQQETQYF. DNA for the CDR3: TGTGCCAGCAGCGAAAAGGAGCAGCAAGAGACCCAGTACTTC.

The CDR3: CASSQDGNSGNTIYF. For the CDR3, the DNA is TGTGCCAGCAGCCAAGACGGCAACTCTGGAAACACCATATATTTT. The chain employs TRBV27 and TRBJ1-3, with D unclear. V was pared by 6 bases and J by 0 bases, with 12 bases between. Germline V gives CDR1 MNHEY, CDR2 SMNVEV (reference sequence). This CDR3 is built from 15 residues.

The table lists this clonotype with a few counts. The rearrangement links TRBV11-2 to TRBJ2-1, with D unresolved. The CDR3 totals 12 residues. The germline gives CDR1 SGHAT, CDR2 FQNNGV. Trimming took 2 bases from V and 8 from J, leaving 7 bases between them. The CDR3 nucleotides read TGTGCCAGCAGCTTACTTGTCGATGAGCAGTTCTTC. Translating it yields CASSLLVDEQFF.

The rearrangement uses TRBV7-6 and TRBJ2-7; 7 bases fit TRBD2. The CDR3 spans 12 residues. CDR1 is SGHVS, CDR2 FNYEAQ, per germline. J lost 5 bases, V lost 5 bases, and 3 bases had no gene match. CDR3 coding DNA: TGTGCCAGCAGCCGTGGGGGGGACGAGCAGTACTTC. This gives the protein CASSRGGDEQYF.

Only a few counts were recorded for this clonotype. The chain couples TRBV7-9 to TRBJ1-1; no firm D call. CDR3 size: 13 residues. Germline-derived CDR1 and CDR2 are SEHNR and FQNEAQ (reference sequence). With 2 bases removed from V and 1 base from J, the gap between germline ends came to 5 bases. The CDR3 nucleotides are TGTGCCAGCAGCTTACCGACGAACACTGAAGCTTTCTTT. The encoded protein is CASSLPTNTEAFF.

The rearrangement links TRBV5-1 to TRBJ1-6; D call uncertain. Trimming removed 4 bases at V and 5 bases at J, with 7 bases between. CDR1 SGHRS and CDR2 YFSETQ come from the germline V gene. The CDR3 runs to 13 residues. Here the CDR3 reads CASSRIDNSPLHF. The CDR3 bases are TGCGCCAGCAGCCGGATTGATAATTCACCCCTCCACTTT.

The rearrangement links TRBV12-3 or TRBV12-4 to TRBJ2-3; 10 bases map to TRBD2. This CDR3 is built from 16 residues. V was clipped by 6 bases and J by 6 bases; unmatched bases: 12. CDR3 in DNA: TGTGCCAGCAGGCCCTCTAGCGGGGGACCCTTGGATACGCAGTATTTT. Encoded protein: CASRPSSGGPLDTQYF.

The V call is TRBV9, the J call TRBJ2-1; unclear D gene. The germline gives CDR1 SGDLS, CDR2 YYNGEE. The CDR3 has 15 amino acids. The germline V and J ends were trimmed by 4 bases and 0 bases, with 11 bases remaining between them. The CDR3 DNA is TGTGCCAGCAGCCCAGACCGATTCTCCTACAATGAGCAGTTCTTC. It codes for CASSPDRFSYNEQFF.

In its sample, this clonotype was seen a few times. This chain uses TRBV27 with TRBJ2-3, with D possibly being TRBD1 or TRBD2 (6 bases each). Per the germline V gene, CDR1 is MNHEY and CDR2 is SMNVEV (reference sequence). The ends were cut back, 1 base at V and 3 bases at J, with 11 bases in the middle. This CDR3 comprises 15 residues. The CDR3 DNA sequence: TGTGCCAGCAGTTTATTGGGGGGCCTTACAGATACGCAGTATTTT. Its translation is CASSLLGGLTDTQYF.

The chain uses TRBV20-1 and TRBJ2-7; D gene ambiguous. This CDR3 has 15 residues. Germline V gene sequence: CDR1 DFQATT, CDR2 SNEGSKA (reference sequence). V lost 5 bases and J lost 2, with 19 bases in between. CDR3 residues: CSACPMGPRPYEQYF. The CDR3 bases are TGCAGTGCTTGTCCAATGGGTCCCCGTCCCTACGAGCAGTACTTC.

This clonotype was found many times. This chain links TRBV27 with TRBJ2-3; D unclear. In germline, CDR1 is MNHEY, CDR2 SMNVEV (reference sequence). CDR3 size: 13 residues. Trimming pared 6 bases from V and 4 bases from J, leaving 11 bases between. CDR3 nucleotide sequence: TGTGCCAGCAGCCAAACGTGGGCAGATACGCAGTATTTT. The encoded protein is CASSQTWADTQYF.

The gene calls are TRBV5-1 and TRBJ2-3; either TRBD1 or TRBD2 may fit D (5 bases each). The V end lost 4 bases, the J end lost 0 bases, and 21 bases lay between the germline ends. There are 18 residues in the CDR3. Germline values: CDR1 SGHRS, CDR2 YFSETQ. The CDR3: CASSRRPGDATSTDTQYF. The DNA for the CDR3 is TGCGCCAGCAGCCGGAGGCCCGGGGACGCAACTAGCACAGATACGCAGTATTTT.

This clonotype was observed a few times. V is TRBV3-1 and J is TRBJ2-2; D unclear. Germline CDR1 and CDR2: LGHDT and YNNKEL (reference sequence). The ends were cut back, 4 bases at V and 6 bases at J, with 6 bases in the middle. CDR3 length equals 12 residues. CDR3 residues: CASSRPPGELFF. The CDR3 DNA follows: TGTGCCAGCAGCCGTCCCCCCGGGGAGCTGTTTTTT.

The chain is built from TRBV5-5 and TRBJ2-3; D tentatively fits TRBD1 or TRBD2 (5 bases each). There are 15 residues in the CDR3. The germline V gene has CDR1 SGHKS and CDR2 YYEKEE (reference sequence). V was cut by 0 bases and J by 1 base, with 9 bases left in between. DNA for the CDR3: TGTGCCAGCAGCTTGGACGGGACCCGCACAGATACGCAGTATTTT. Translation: CASSLDGTRTDTQYF.

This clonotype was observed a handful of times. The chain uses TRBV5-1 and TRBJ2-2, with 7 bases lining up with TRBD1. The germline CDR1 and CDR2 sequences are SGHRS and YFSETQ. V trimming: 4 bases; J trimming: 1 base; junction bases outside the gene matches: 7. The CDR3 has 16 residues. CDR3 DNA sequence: TGCGCCAGCAGCAGCCCGGACAGGAAGAACACCGGGGAGCTGTTTTTT. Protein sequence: CASSSPDRKNTGELFF.

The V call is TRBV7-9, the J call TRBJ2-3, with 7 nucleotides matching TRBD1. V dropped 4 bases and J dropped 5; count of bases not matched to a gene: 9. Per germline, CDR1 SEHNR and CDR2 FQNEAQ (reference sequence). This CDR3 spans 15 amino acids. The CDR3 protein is CASSYLTGSGDTQYF. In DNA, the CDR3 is TGTGCCAGCAGCTACCTGACAGGGAGTGGAGATACGCAGTATTTT.